Listed below are T cell receptor beta chains from one sample, sequenced in a study of siplizumab effects on memory and regulatory T cells. Repertoires were generated with immunoSEQ multiplex PCR, while TCRdb's copy carries only in-frame clones and drops some. Of 55,000 to 80,000 clones in the sample, 79% were seen once. The sequencing sample was made of memory CD4+ T cells sorted from blood. Receptor source: a human donor in good health. CDR3s include the opening cysteine and the closing phenylalanine or tryptophan. Fields, in order: CDR3 length, V gene, J gene, D gene, clone size, CDR3 DNA, CDR3 protein. D genes are given only for firm matches. Expanded clones are given a class, and other clones once, few, many or no size at all.

>16|TRBV5-4|TRBJ1-2|.|.
TGCGCCAGCAGCTGGGGTCTGGGGCGCGAGGTTCATGGCTACACCTTC
CASSWGLGREVHGYTF
>18|TRBV12-5|TRBJ2-1|.|.
TGTGCTAGTGGTTTGGTATTTTCCGCACAGAGCTCCTACAATGAGCAGTTCTTC
CASGLVFSAQSSYNEQFF
>18|TRBV5-1|TRBJ1-1|TRBD1|.
TGCGCCAGCAGCTTAGCCCGGACAGGAGGTTATAGTTCCACTGAAGCTTTCTTT
CASSLARTGGYSSTEAFF
>15|TRBV7-2|TRBJ2-1|TRBD2|.
TGTGCCAGCAGCAGACTAGCGGGGGCGGCAAATGAGCAGTTCTTC
CASSRLAGAANEQFF
>14|TRBV29-1|TRBJ2-7|TRBD2|.
TGCAGCGTCATTAGCGGGGGGGTCTCCTACGAGCAGTACTTC
CSVISGGVSYEQYF
>16|TRBV6-5|TRBJ1-1|.|.
TGTGCCAGCAGTTACTCGCCCATTACCGCGAACACTGAAGCTTTCTTT
CASSYSPITANTEAFF
>13|TRBV19|TRBJ2-1|.|many
TGTGCCAGTAGTATAAACAGGATTGATGAGCAGTTCTTC
CASSINRIDEQFF
>15|TRBV6-5|TRBJ2-7|TRBD2|few
TGTGCCAGCAGTTACGGCACGGGGGGTCTGAACGAGCAGTACTTC
CASSYGTGGLNEQYF
>13|TRBV10-1|TRBJ1-1|.|once
TGCGCCAGCATTTTGTGTAGTGGCACTGAAGCTTTCTTT
CASILCSGTEAFF
>17|TRBV7-2|TRBJ2-3|TRBD1|.
TGTGCCAGCAGCTACCGATCAAGCCAGGGGGCCCCAGATACGCAGTATTTT
CASSYRSSQGAPDTQYF
>17|TRBV5-5|TRBJ2-2|.|.
TGTGCCAGCAGCTCTAAAGCGACAGACTTGAACACCGGGGAGCTGTTTTTT
CASSSKATDLNTGELFF
>15|TRBV19|TRBJ1-1|TRBD1|.
TGTGCCAGTAGTATCCGACAGGGGGGACACACTGAAGCTTTCTTT
CASSIRQGGHTEAFF
>14|TRBV13|TRBJ2-1|.|.
TGTGCCAGCAGCTTCCCTATATATAACAATGAGCAGTTCTTC
CASSFPIYNNEQFF
>14|TRBV9|TRBJ1-2|TRBD1|.
TGTGCCAGCAGCGTCGGGACAGGGGACTATGGCTACACCTTC
CASSVGTGDYGYTF
>12|TRBV11-3|TRBJ2-6|.|.
TGTGCCAGCAGCTCGTCTGCCAACGTCCTGACTTTC
CASSSSANVLTF
>18|TRBV4-1|TRBJ2-7|.|few
TGCGCCAGCAGCCAAGGAGAGGGTGCCCGCCTTAGCTCCTACGAGCAGTACTTC
CASSQGEGARLSSYEQYF